Shown below are 12 T cell receptor beta chains from a single sample sequenced in a study of blood T cell repertoires in COVID-19. TCRdb's copy holds only in-frame clones and misses some; the assay was immunoSEQ multiplex PCR. This sample has under 300,000 clones, with 87% found just once. The specimen sequenced was PBMCs or T cells enriched from blood (not recorded which). The source of these receptors is a woman aged 30 to 39 with acute COVID-19.

The chain combines TRBV6-5 with TRBJ2-1; 9 bases align to TRBD1. CDR3 length: 12 amino acids. Trimming cost V 5 bases and J 14 bases; bases outside gene matches: 7. Germline V gene sequence: CDR1 MNHEY, CDR2 SVGAGI. The CDR3, as DNA: TGTGCCAGCAGTACTCGGGACAGGGTGAAGTTCTTC. As protein: CASSTRDRVKFF.

The chain recombines TRBV19 with TRBJ1-6; D gene uncertain. V was clipped by 1 base and J by 9 bases, with 4 bases between them. CDR1 LNHDA and CDR2 SQIVND come from the germline V gene (reference sequence). This CDR3 spans 12 amino acids. The CDR3 loop reads CASSIAVSPLHF. CDR3 coding DNA: TGTGCCAGTAGTATAGCGGTTTCACCCCTCCACTTT.

V gene TRBV6-5 combines with J gene TRBJ1-2; TRBD1 matches 7 bases. Germline CDR1 reads MNHEY; CDR2 reads SVGAGI. CDR3 size: 13 residues. V shed 7 bases, J shed 2 bases, and the junction held 4 bases outside the gene matches. CDR3 nucleotide sequence: TGTGCCAGCACTGCGACAGGGAACTATGGCTACACCTTC. This sequence encodes CASTATGNYGYTF.

This chain links TRBV6-2 or TRBV6-3 with TRBJ1-2, with 10 bases lining up with TRBD1. CDR3 length equals 16 residues. Germline V gene lookup returns CDR1 MNHEY and CDR2 SVGEGT. V was clipped by 5 bases and J by 8 bases; unmatched bases: 14. The CDR3 nucleotides are TGTGCCAGCAGTCCCCCCGGGACAGGGGCGGCGGGAGGCTACACCTTC. Amino acid sequence: CASSPPGTGAAGGYTF.

This chain joins TRBV28 and TRBJ2-4; D might be TRBD1 (8 bases). Germline V gene data show CDR1 as MDHEN and CDR2 as SYDVKM. The CDR3 spans 16 residues. The germline V and J ends were trimmed by 4 bases and 6 bases, with 19 bases remaining between them. This chain's CDR3 is CASSSGQGGLGNIQYF. DNA for the CDR3: TGTGCCAGCAGTTCCGGACAGGGAGGGTTGGGAAACATTCAGTACTTC.

The chain employs TRBV15 and TRBJ2-3; D is possibly TRBD2 (6 bases). The ends were cut back, 2 bases at V and 2 bases at J, with 11 bases in the middle. The CDR3 is 15 amino acids. Germline loops: CDR1 LNHNV, CDR2 YYDKDF (reference sequence). CDR3 in DNA: TGTGCCACCAGCAGACCGGGACTCGACACAGATACGCAGTATTTT. Its protein product is CATSRPGLDTDTQYF.

This chain connects TRBV28 to TRBJ2-7; TRBD1 might be the D (6 bases). The V gene's germline CDR1 is MDHEN and CDR2 SYDVKM. The CDR3 spans 13 residues. V lost 3 bases to trimming and J lost 4 bases, with 10 bases between them. The CDR3 DNA reads TGTGCCAGCAGTTTCCTGGGGGCGTACGAGCAGTACTTC. Translating it yields CASSFLGAYEQYF.

The gene calls are TRBV29-1 and TRBJ2-3; 7 bases are a match to TRBD1. V gave up 8 bases and J gave up 6 bases; unmatched junction bases: 17. This CDR3 contains 15 residues. Germline CDR1 is SQVTM and CDR2 is ANQGSEA. CDR3 nucleotide sequence: TGCAGCTCAACCCCCGGGACAGAGTTTGTTGATACGCAGTATTTT. The encoded protein is CSSTPGTEFVDTQYF.

The rearrangement joins TRBV15 to TRBJ1-3; D unresolved. The CDR3 loop spans 14 amino acids. The germline V gene encodes CDR1 LNHNV and CDR2 YYDKDF (reference sequence). With 3 bases removed from V and 4 bases from J, the gap between germline ends came to 10 bases. CDR3 nucleotides: TGTGCCACCAGCAGCGGGTTAGGAGGAAACACCATATATTTT. It codes for CATSSGLGGNTIYF.

The V and J genes are TRBV7-2 and TRBJ2-5; weak D call: TRBD2 (6 bases). Germline V CDR1 and CDR2: SGHTA, FQGNSA. Trimming shortened V by 4 bases and J by 2 bases, and 20 bases separated the two germline ends. The CDR3 is 17 residues long. CDR3 amino acids: CASSSRPGLPKQETQYF. The CDR3 coding sequence is TGTGCCAGCAGCTCGAGGCCGGGACTCCCGAAACAAGAGACCCAGTACTTC.

For the CDR3, the DNA is TGTGCCAGTAGTATCGGGGGGGGCCGGTTCGGCAATGAGCAGTTCTTC. Translated, it gives CASSIGGGRFGNEQFF. This rearrangement joins TRBV19 to TRBJ2-1, with 8 bases identical to TRBD2. V was clipped by 3 bases and J by 6 bases; unmatched bases: 10. Germline V lookup: CDR1 LNHDA, CDR2 SQIVND (reference sequence). The CDR3 is made up of 16 amino acids. The full variable domain, rest sourced from reference TRBV19 and TRBJ2-1, is DGGITQSPKYLFRKEGQNVTLSCEQNLNHDAMYWYRQDPGQGLRLIYYSQIVNDFQKGDIAEGYSVSREKKESFPLTVTSAQKNPTAFYLCASSIGGGRFGNEQFFGPGTRLTVL.

The chain joins TRBV18 to TRBJ2-3, with 7 nucleotides matching TRBD2. Germline values: CDR1 KGHSH, CDR2 LQKENI. This CDR3 is built from 16 residues. The J segment lost 2 bases and the V segment lost 3 bases, leaving 8 bases of the junction unmatched. The CDR3 here is CASSPLSGAFTDTQYF. For the CDR3, the DNA is TGTGCCAGCTCACCGCTGAGCGGGGCGTTCACAGATACGCAGTATTTT.